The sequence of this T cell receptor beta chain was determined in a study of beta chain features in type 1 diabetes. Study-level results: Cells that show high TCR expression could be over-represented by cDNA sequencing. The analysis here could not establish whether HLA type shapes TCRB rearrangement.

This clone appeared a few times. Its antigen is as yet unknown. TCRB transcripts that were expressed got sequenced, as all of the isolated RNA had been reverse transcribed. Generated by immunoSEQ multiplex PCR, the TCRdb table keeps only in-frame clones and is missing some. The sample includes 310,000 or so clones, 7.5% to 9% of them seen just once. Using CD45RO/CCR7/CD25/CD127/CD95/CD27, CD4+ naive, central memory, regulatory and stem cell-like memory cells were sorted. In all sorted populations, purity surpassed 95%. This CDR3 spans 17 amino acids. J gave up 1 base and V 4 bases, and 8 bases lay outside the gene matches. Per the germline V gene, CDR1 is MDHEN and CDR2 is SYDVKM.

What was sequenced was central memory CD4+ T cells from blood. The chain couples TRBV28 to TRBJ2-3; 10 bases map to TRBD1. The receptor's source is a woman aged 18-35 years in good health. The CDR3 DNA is TGTGCCAGCAGTTCGGACAGGGGGTTCACGCGCACAGATACGCAGTATTTT. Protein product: CASSSDRGFTRTDTQYF. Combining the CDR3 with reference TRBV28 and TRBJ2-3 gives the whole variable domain DVKVTQSSRYLVKRTGEKVFLECVQDMDHENMFWYRQDPGLGLRLIYFSYDVKMKEKGDIPEGYSVSREKKERFSLILESASTNQTSMYLCASSSDRGFTRTDTQYFGPGTRLTVL.